These 24 T cell receptor beta chains were all obtained from the same sample, sequenced in a study of Ad26.COV2.S vaccination and SARS-CoV-2 variants. Generated by immunoSEQ multiplex PCR, the TCRdb table keeps only in-frame clones and is missing some. The table has hundreds of thousands of clones, 87% seen once; the top ten hold 3.4%. Treatment denoted: around 19 received Ad26.COV2.S at low or high dose, single or two shots; about five received placebo; per-sample allocation not given. The investigators took samples on day 63 after the first vaccine or placebo injection. Here the sequenced sample was peripheral blood, taken in a trial of Ad26.COV2.S vaccine versus placebo. The receptors were sampled from a person aged 18 to 65 who received the Ad26.COV2.S COVID-19 vaccine or a placebo.

V usage is TRBV28 and J usage is TRBJ1-5; D is ambiguous. Germline CDR1 is MDHEN and CDR2 is SYDVKM. The CDR3 is 17 amino acids. Trimming removed 3 bases at V and 0 bases at J, with 15 bases between. The CDR3 DNA follows: TGTGCCAGCAGTTTGGGGAATCAGTTCCATAGCAATCAGCCCCAGCATTTT. This codes for CASSLGNQFHSNQPQHF.

The chain employs TRBV6-5 and TRBJ1-2, with 7 bases that match TRBD1. The CDR3 spans 15 residues. V gave up 3 bases and J gave up 4 bases; unmatched junction bases: 8. Per germline, CDR1 MNHEY and CDR2 SVGAGI. The CDR3 bases are TGTGCCAGCAGTTATTCCGGGACAGTCGTCTATGGCTACACCTTC. It encodes CASSYSGTVVYGYTF.

The chain uses TRBV6-2 or TRBV6-3 and TRBJ2-5; D gene uncertain. CDR1 MNHEY and CDR2 SVGEGT come from the germline V gene. Trimming removed 5 bases from V and 4 bases from J, with 8 bases in between. CDR3 length: 12 amino acids. CDR3 loop: CASSKITETQYF. The CDR3 coding sequence is TGTGCCAGCAGTAAGATCACAGAGACCCAGTACTTC.

The chain recombines TRBV11-2 with TRBJ2-1, with a possible D match to TRBD1 (6 bases). The V gene's germline CDR1 is SGHAT and CDR2 FQNNGV. The V and J ends lost 1 base and 15 bases respectively, with 16 bases between them. This CDR3 has 13 amino acids. CDR3 amino acids: CASSLGRTAPLFF. For the CDR3, the DNA is TGTGCCAGCAGCTTAGGACGGACAGCCCCTCTGTTCTTC.

This chain connects TRBV19 to TRBJ2-2; 7 positions agree with TRBD2. Trimming removed 3 bases from V and 6 bases from J; junction bases left unmatched: 10. Germline CDR1 and CDR2: LNHDA and SQIVND (reference sequence). This CDR3 spans 16 amino acids. CDR3 region: CASSMPPRGRAGELFF. DNA of the CDR3: TGTGCCAGTAGTATGCCCCCCCGGGGGAGGGCCGGGGAGCTGTTTTTT.

Only a few counts were recorded for this clone. This rearrangement joins TRBV19 to TRBJ2-2; TRBD2 matches 9 bases. The CDR3 length is 16 residues. Germline lookup yields CDR1 LNHDA and CDR2 SQIVND (reference sequence). V was clipped by 4 bases and J by 4 bases; unmatched bases: 7. CDR3 nucleotide sequence: TGTGCCAGTAGTAGGTTTAGCGGGGGAGGCACCGGGGAGCTGTTTTTT. This sequence encodes CASSRFSGGGTGELFF. Full variable domain (outside the CDR3, taken from reference TRBV19 and TRBJ2-2): DGGITQSPKYLFRKEGQNVTLSCEQNLNHDAMYWYRQDPGQGLRLIYYSQIVNDFQKGDIAEGYSVSREKKESFPLTVTSAQKNPTAFYLCASSRFSGGGTGELFFGEGSRLTVL.

This chain joins TRBV6-5 and TRBJ1-1, with a possible D match to TRBD1 (6 bases). CDR3 length: 14 amino acids. CDR1 is MNHEY, CDR2 SVGAGI, per germline. Trimming stripped 7 bases from V and 0 bases from J, with 12 bases between. DNA for the CDR3: TGTGCCAGCATAGTAGGACAGTTGAACACTGAAGCTTTCTTT. Encoded protein: CASIVGQLNTEAFF.

The chain combines TRBV5-6 with TRBJ1-1; D unclear. The V end was cut by 0 bases, the J end by 0 bases, with 6 bases between. Germline values: CDR1 SGHDT, CDR2 YYEEEE. The CDR3 is made up of 14 amino acids. The CDR3 loop reads CASSLVGVNTEAFF. Here the CDR3 DNA reads TGTGCCAGCAGCTTGGTCGGGGTGAACACTGAAGCTTTCTTT.

The gene calls are TRBV2 and TRBJ1-5; D is possibly TRBD1 (5 bases). V lost 6 bases and J 6 bases, leaving 12 bases between the germline ends. The length of the CDR3 is 13 residues. CDR1 and CDR2 from the germline V gene are SNHLY and FYNNEI. CDR3 protein: CASRGGMSQPQHF. The CDR3 coding sequence is TGTGCCAGCAGGGGGGGGATGAGTCAGCCCCAGCATTTT. The full variable domain, rest sourced from reference TRBV2 and TRBJ1-5, is EPEVTQTPSHQVTQMGQEVILRCVPISNHLYFYWYRQILGQKVEFLVSFYNNEISEKSEIFDDQFSVERPDGSNFTLKIRSTKLEDSAMYFCASRGGMSQPQHFGDGTRLSIL.

The V gene is TRBV4-2, the J gene TRBJ2-7; D remains unclear. Trimming left V 5 bases short and J 2 bases short, with 10 bases between. Germline V CDR1 and CDR2: LGHNA, YNFKEQ. This CDR3 contains 13 residues. The CDR3 sequence is CASSTGWAYEQYF. Here the CDR3 DNA reads TGTGCCAGCAGCACCGGATGGGCCTACGAGCAGTACTTC.

This chain connects TRBV19 to TRBJ2-1; TRBD2 agrees at 14 bases. Trimming cost V 7 bases and J 8 bases; bases outside gene matches: 13. In germline, CDR1 is LNHDA, CDR2 SQIVND (reference sequence). This CDR3 is 17 amino acids long. The CDR3 coding sequence is TGTGCCAGTACCTCTACTGCCGGGACTAGCGGGGGCTATGAGCAGTTCTTC. This encodes CASTSTAGTSGGYEQFF.

The gene calls are TRBV30 and TRBJ1-1, with 10 bases that match TRBD1. CDR1 and CDR2 from the germline V gene are GTSNPN and SVGIG (reference sequence). V was pared by 2 bases and J by 6 bases, with 6 bases of the junction left unmatched. The length of the CDR3 is 14 residues. CDR3 DNA sequence: TGTGCCTGGAGTCTCAGACAGGGGGCGGCTGAAGCTTTCTTT. It translates to CAWSLRQGAAEAFF.

The chain has TRBV5-1 and TRBJ1-4; D may be TRBD1 (6 bases). The ends were cut back, 5 bases at V and 5 bases at J, with 13 bases in the middle. This CDR3 has 14 residues. Germline V gene data show CDR1 as SGHRS and CDR2 as YFSETQ. This CDR3 reads CASSRRGANEKLFF. The CDR3 DNA reads TGCGCCAGCAGTCGAAGGGGGGCGAATGAAAAACTGTTTTTT.

The CDR3 sequence is CASSPNPGDGYTF. The CDR3 bases are TGCGCCAGCAGCCCAAACCCGGGAGATGGCTACACCTTC. This chain connects TRBV4-3 to TRBJ1-2; D unclear. V was pared by 4 bases and J by 6 bases, with 12 bases between. This CDR3 is 13 amino acids long. Germline V gene lookup returns CDR1 LGHNA and CDR2 YSLEER.

The V and J genes are TRBV4-3 and TRBJ1-5; D is unclear. The germline CDR1 and CDR2 sequences are LGHNA and YSLEER. This CDR3 has 16 amino acids. V gave up 0 bases and J gave up 5 bases, with 14 bases separating them. CDR3 DNA sequence: TGCGCCAGCAGCCAAGACTTGGACTCCGATTATCAGCCCCAGCATTTT. It is translated as CASSQDLDSDYQPQHF.

V gene TRBV6-2 or TRBV6-3 combines with J gene TRBJ1-2; unclear D gene. Germline lookup yields CDR1 MNHEY and CDR2 SVGEGT. Trimming stripped 4 bases from V and 8 bases from J, with 23 bases between. The CDR3 contains 16 residues. The CDR3 is CASSFQSSRAGRGYTF. The CDR3 DNA reads as TGTGCCAGCAGTTTCCAATCATCTCGGGCCGGGCGCGGCTACACCTTC.

The chain combines TRBV15 with TRBJ2-5, with D tentatively TRBD1 (6 bases). The germline gives CDR1 LNHNV, CDR2 YYDKDF (reference sequence). CDR3 length: 15 residues. V was cut by 1 base and J by 5 bases, with 14 bases left in between. CDR3 sequence reads: CATSRAQGNLETQYF. CDR3 coding DNA: TGTGCCACCAGCAGAGCCCAGGGGAATCTCGAGACCCAGTACTTC.

The gene calls are TRBV3-1 (or the pseudogene TRBV3-2) and TRBJ1-6; no reliable D call. Trimming stripped 3 bases from V and 0 bases from J, with 6 bases between. Germline V gene lookup returns CDR1 LGHDT and CDR2 YNNKEL (reference sequence). There are 15 residues in the CDR3. CDR3 nucleotide sequence: TGTGCCAGCAGCCATCGGAGCTCCTATAATTCACCCCTCCACTTT. The encoded protein is CASSHRSSYNSPLHF.

V and J are TRBV6-4 and TRBJ1-1, with 8 bases fitting TRBD1. Germline lookup yields CDR1 MRHNA and CDR2 SNTAGT. CDR3 length equals 14 residues. Trimming at V came to 4 bases and at J to 6 bases, leaving 7 bases not matched to a gene. The CDR3 here is CASSVDQGAAEAFF. The CDR3 coding sequence is TGTGCCAGCAGTGTTGACCAGGGGGCAGCTGAAGCTTTCTTT.

This rearrangement joins TRBV7-3 to TRBJ2-6; D gene unclear. Trimming removed 6 bases at V and 0 bases at J, with 6 bases between. Germline V lookup: CDR1 SGHTA, CDR2 FQGTGA. CDR3 length equals 14 residues. CDR3 DNA sequence: TGTGCCAGCAGGGTTAGCTCTGGGGCCAACGTCCTGACTTTC. It codes for CASRVSSGANVLTF.

As to this clone: Germline is not matched at one junction end, which may reflect a read error. The chain joins TRBV11-1 to TRBJ1-1, with 10 bases matching TRBD1. This CDR3 comprises 16 residues. In germline, CDR1 is SGHAT, CDR2 FQDESV (reference sequence). The CDR3 nucleotides read TGTGCCAGCAGCCCGGGACAGGGGATCGTGAATACTGAAGCTTTCTTT. Its protein is CASSPGQGIVNTEAFF.

This clone occurred a few times. The chain is built from TRBV5-5 and TRBJ1-2, with TRBD1 identical over 7 bases. V was pared by 0 bases and J by 4 bases, with 6 bases of the junction left unmatched. The germline gives CDR1 SGHKS, CDR2 YYEKEE (reference sequence). The CDR3 length is 15 residues. The CDR3 is CASSLAKGAIYGYTF. DNA of the CDR3: TGTGCCAGCAGCTTGGCAAAGGGGGCGATCTATGGCTACACCTTC.

This rearrangement joins TRBV7-3 to TRBJ2-7; a weak D match, TRBD1 (6 bases). Germline CDR1 SGHTA, CDR2 FQGTGA. The CDR3 is 15 amino acids. V dropped 5 bases and J dropped 4 bases, with 18 bases sitting between them. CDR3 loop: CASSPWTDHDYEQYF. In nucleotides, the CDR3 is TGTGCCAGCAGCCCGTGGACAGATCATGATTACGAGCAGTACTTC.

The V call is TRBV10-3, the J call TRBJ2-2; TRBD2 matches at 8 bases. The CDR3 length is 15 residues. Germline V gene lookup returns CDR1 ENHRY and CDR2 SYGVKD. Germline trimming cut 7 bases from V and 0 bases from J; bases unmatched to any gene: 4. The CDR3 loop is CAINPGLANTGELFF. As DNA, the CDR3 is TGTGCCATCAACCCGGGACTAGCGAACACCGGGGAGCTGTTTTTT.